Each of the 14 T cell receptor delta chains below was sequenced from the same sample in a study of γδ T cells in repeated Plasmodium falciparum infection. Flow sorting of PBMC yielded separate Vgamma9/Vdelta2+ and Vdelta2-negative gammadelta T cell populations for bulk repertoire analysis. TCRdb redid the clone calls on the multiplex PCR reads with CATT. Seen here are more than 70,000 delta-chain clones, roughly 0.98% observed once, and the top ten hold more than 9%. The sample comprised gamma-delta T cells from blood. These receptors came from a pool of human donors (malaria-infected and uninfected, not separated).

Notes on this clone: The protein recorded in TCRdb matches a much larger clone and deviates from this DNA's translation at residue 15, suggesting a read error; the protein here is obtained by translating the DNA. The V gene is TRDV1, the J gene TRDJ1; 8 bases match TRDD3. The J gene is absent in TCRdb and was assigned here via DNA matching to germline. The CDR3 extends over 21 amino acids. The germline gives CDR1 TSWWSYY, CDR2 QGS. The trim removed 1 base at V and 1 base at J, leaving 20 bases unmatched. Written as DNA, the CDR3 is TGTGCTCTTGGGGAACGGCCCTTTTTCCCACTTTTACTGGGGGGCACCGATAAACTCATCTTT. Translated, it gives CALGERPFFPLLLGGTDKLIF.

This clone was found a few times. TCRdb's entry gives the protein of a much larger clone, which mismatches this DNA's translation at residue 12, likely from a read error; the protein reported here is translated from the DNA. The chain employs TRDV2 and TRDJ3; the match to TRDD3 covers 10 bases. The CDR3 runs 22 residues. Germline loops: CDR1 GEAIGNYY, CDR2 EKD. The trim removed 0 bases at V and 1 base at J, leaving 14 bases unmatched. The CDR3 DNA reads TGTGCCTGTGACACCGGACAGTACTGGGGGATGCTCGCTTCCTGGGACACCCGACAGATGTTTTTC. Translating it yields CACDTGQYWGMLASWDTRQMFF.

This clone was seen ten or more times. A single base is all that separates this from a far larger clone, so a read error is likely. Other DNA sequences of this sample code for an identical CDR3. The chain links TRDV2 to TRDJ1; 8 bases line up with TRDD3. Per the germline V gene, CDR1 is GEAIGNYY and CDR2 is EKD. CDR3 size: 17 residues. CDR3 loop: CACDTVTGGPPTDKLIF. CDR3 bases: TGTGCCTGCGACACCGTGACTGGGGGCCCACCCACCGATAAACTCATCTTT.

This clone was found a few times. The TCRdb protein, from a much larger clone, departs from this DNA's translation at residue 17, likely by read error; the protein shown derives from the DNA. The gene calls are TRDV1 and TRDJ1; a possible D gene is TRDD3 (6 bases). TCRdb does not report a J gene; here it was assigned by matching the DNA to germline references. Per the germline V gene, CDR1 is TSWWSYY and CDR2 is QGS. CDR3 length equals 20 residues. The CDR3 nucleotides are TGTGCTCTTGGGGAACAAGTCGGTTGGGGGTCATACTCATACACCGATAGACTCATCTTT. This gives the protein CALGEQVGWGSYSYTDRLIF.

The table lists this clone with a few counts. A read error likely explains why the TCRdb protein, taken from a much larger clone, differs from this DNA's translation at residue 22; the protein shown is translated from the DNA. There is no J gene call, but TRDV1 is given as the V gene; the table gives TRDD3 as D, unverified against the DNA. CDR1 and CDR2 from the germline V gene are TSWWSYY and QGS. This CDR3 has 24 amino acids. The CDR3 is CALGDLPPGTRVEKMGDMTAQFFF. In nucleotides, the CDR3 is TGTGCTCTTGGGGACCTCCCCCCTGGCACTAGAGTGGAAAAAATGGGGGACATGACAGCACAATTCTTCTTT.

This clone was detected ten times or more. The protein in TCRdb stems from a much larger clone and differs at residue 4 from this DNA's translation, likely a read error; here the protein is translated from the DNA. The V call is TRAV38-2/DV8, the J call TRDJ1, with a possible D match to TRDD3 (9 bases). Germline values: CDR1 TSESDYY, CDR2 QEAYKQQN. The CDR3 is 23 residues long. The CDR3 DNA reads TGTGCTTATGGGAGTAAGATTTCCTTCCTAGACCCTACTGGGGGACACGGGACCGATAAACTCATCTTT. It yields the protein CAYGSKISFLDPTGGHGTDKLIF.

Notes on this clone: TCRdb's entry gives the protein of a much larger clone, which mismatches this DNA's translation at residue 12, likely from a read error; the protein reported here is translated from the DNA. This CDR3 reads CACSGLGDNPPGKLIF. Here the CDR3 DNA reads TGTGCCTGCTCAGGACTGGGGGATAACCCACCCGGTAAACTCATCTTT. The V gene is TRDV2, the J gene TRDJ1; 11 nucleotides align to TRDD3. The J gene, not given by TCRdb, was assigned here from a germline match of the nucleotide sequence. CDR3 length: 16 amino acids. J lost 7 bases, V lost 7 bases, and 16 bases had no gene match. Germline V gene data show CDR1 as GEAIGNYY and CDR2 as EKD.

This clone was seen only a few times. The protein that TCRdb holds for this DNA derives from a much larger clone and differs from the translated DNA at residue 18, which likely indicates a read error; the protein shown here is translated from the DNA. The V segment is TRDV2, and no J call was made; the listed D gene, TRDD3, was not tested against the DNA. The CDR3 covers 19 residues. The germline gives CDR1 GEAIGNYY, CDR2 EKD. This CDR3 reads CACDFNGPGPGEYTDKLTF. Written as DNA, the CDR3 is TGTGCCTGTGACTTTAACGGACCCGGACCTGGGGAATACACCGATAAACTCACCTTT.

About this clone itself: A far larger clone is one base from this, pointing to a likely read error. The same CDR3 arises from other DNA sequences in this sample as well. The J gene is TRDJ1, the V gene TRDV2, with TRDD3 identical over 10 bases. Since TCRdb gives no J gene, matching the DNA to germline was used here to assign it. CDR3 length: 16 amino acids. The trim removed 4 bases at V and 5 bases at J, leaving 12 bases unmatched. Germline V lookup: CDR1 GEAIGNYY, CDR2 EKD. DNA of the CDR3: TGTGCCTGTGATCCGTTACTGGGGGATTACAGTGATAAACTCATCTTT. This gives the protein CACDPLLGDYSDKLIF.

To note about this clone: TCRdb attributes to this sequence the protein of a much larger clone, which differs from the DNA translation at residue 5; a read error is likely, and the protein displayed is translated from the DNA. This chain joins TRDV1 and TRDJ1; D not certain. Since TCRdb gives no J gene, matching the DNA to germline was used here to assign it. The CDR3 contains 15 residues. Deletions cut 5 bases from V and 0 bases from J, with 13 bases between. From germline, CDR1 is TSWWSYY and CDR2 QGS. In nucleotides, the CDR3 is TGTGCTCTTGGGAACCCCCCGGCGTACACCGATAAACTCATCTTT. Translating it yields CALGNPPAYTDKLIF.

Only a few counts were recorded for this clone. The chain recombines TRDV2 with TRDJ3; 10 bases match TRDD3. TCRdb gives no J gene; it was assigned here by matching the DNA to germline. The CDR3 loop spans 24 amino acids. Trimming at V came to 0 bases and at J to 1 base, leaving 20 bases not matched to a gene. Looked up from germline, CDR1 is GEAIGNYY and CDR2 is EKD. This CDR3 reads CACDTASHNRDVLGDSWDTRQMFF. The CDR3 DNA sequence: TGTGCCTGTGACACCGCGTCGCACAACCGGGACGTACTGGGGGATTCCTGGGACACCCGACAGATGTTTTTC.

This clone was seen repeatedly, ten times or more. The protein given by TCRdb reflects a much larger clone and differs at residue 12 from this DNA's translation, likely from a read error; the protein shown is the DNA's translation. The chain is built from TRDV2 and TRDJ1; 13 nucleotides line up with TRDD3. Matching the DNA to germline supplied the J gene, which TCRdb does not give. J gave up 6 bases and V 0 bases, and 6 bases lay outside the gene matches. Germline loops: CDR1 GEAIGNYY, CDR2 EKD. The CDR3 has 16 residues. The CDR3 sequence is CACDTVTGGYANKLIF. For the CDR3, the DNA is TGTGCCTGTGACACCGTTACTGGGGGATACGCCAATAAACTCATCTTT.

This clone appeared a few times. It is likely a read error: a sequence one base away is far more abundant. The sample holds other DNA sequences that translate to the same CDR3. TRDV1 is the V gene, and the J gene was not called; no check of the table's D call, TRDD3, against the DNA was made. From germline, CDR1 is TSWWSYY and CDR2 QGS. The CDR3 has 15 residues. In DNA, the CDR3 is TGTGCTCTTGGGGGACGCGGGGGGTTGACCGATAAGCTCATCTTT. Residues: CALGGRGGLTDKLIF.

About this clone itself: Since a far larger clone is one base different, this is likely a read error. Distinct nucleotide sequences in the sample also encode this CDR3. The V gene is TRDV1, the J gene TRDJ1; D might be TRDD2 or TRDD3, each matching 8 bases. The J gene comes from matching the DNA to germline here; TCRdb lacks it. This CDR3 is built from 25 residues. Germline V gene sequence: CDR1 TSWWSYY, CDR2 QGS. The CDR3 reads CALGEAPPPASYPYWGLEYTDKLIF. CDR3 coding DNA: TGTGCTCTTGGGGAAGCGCCACCCCCGGCTTCCTACCCTTACTGGGGGCTGGAGTACACTGATAAACTCATCTTT.